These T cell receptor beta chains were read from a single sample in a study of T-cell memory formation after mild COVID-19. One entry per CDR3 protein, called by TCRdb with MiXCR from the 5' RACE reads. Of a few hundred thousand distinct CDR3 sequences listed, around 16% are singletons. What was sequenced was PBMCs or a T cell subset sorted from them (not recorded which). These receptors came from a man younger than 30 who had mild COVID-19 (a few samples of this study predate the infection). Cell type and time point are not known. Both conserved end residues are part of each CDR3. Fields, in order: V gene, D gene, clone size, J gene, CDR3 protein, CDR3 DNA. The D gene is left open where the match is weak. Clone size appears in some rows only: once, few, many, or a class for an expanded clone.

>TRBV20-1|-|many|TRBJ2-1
CSARVPFYNEQFF
TGCAGTGCTAGAGTCCCATTTTACAATGAGCAGTTCTTC
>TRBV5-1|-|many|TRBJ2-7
CASSLAAGAVYEQYF
TGCGCCAGCAGCTTGGCCGCGGGGGCGGTCTACGAGCAGTACTTC
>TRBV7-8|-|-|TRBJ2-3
CASLRRGGGTDTQYF
TGTGCCAGCCTCCGCCGGGGCGGGGGCACAGATACGCAGTATTTT
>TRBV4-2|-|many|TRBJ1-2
CASSQEAGYTF
TGTGCCAGCAGCCAAGAAGCAGGCTACACCTTC
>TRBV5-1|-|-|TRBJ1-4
CASSLGSQGEKLFF
TGCGCCAGCAGCTTGGGTAGCCAGGGTGAAAAACTGTTTTTT
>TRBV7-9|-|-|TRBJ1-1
CASSLAYRANTEAFF
TGTGCCAGCAGCTTAGCGTACAGGGCCAACACTGAAGCTTTCTTT
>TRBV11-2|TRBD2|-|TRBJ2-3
CASSASMTSGLSDTQYF
TGTGCCAGCAGCGCGTCAATGACTAGCGGTCTTTCGGATACGCAGTATTTT
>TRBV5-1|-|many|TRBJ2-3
CASSLGGITDTQYF
TGCGCCAGCAGCTTAGGGGGTATCACAGATACGCAGTATTTT
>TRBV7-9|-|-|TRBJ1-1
CASGGKGPAQEAFF
TGTGCCAGCGGCGGAAAAGGGCCTGCCCAAGAAGCTTTCTTT
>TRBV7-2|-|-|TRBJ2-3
CASSLAVGVIPPDTQYF
TGTGCCAGCAGCTTAGCGGTAGGGGTCATCCCACCAGATACGCAGTATTTT
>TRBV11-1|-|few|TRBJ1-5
CASSQDPNQPQHF
TGTGCCAGCAGCCAGGATCCCAATCAGCCCCAGCATTTT
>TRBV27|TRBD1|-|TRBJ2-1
CASRKRTGEQFF
TGTGCCAGCAGAAAGAGGACAGGGGAGCAGTTCTTC
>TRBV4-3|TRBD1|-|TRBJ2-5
CASSDRGGQETQYF
TGCGCCAGCAGCGACAGGGGAGGCCAAGAGACCCAGTACTTC
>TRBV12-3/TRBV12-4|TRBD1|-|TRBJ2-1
CASSYGQVIYNEQFF
TGTGCCAGCAGTTACGGACAGGTGATCTACAATGAGCAGTTCTTC
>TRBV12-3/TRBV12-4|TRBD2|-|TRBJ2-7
CASGEGHEQYF
TGTGCCAGCGGGGAGGGCCACGAGCAGTACTTC
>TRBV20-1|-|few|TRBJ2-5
CSALVGVKTQYF
TGCAGTGCGCTAGTGGGGGTCAAGACCCAGTACTTC
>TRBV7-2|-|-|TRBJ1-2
CASSREQYGYTF
TGTGCCAGCAGCAGAGAACAGTATGGCTACACCTTC
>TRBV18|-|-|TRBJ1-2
CASSPDSSYGYTF
TGTGCCAGCTCACCAGACTCGTCGTATGGCTACACCTTC
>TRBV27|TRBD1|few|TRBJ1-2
CASKAGQTNYGYTF
TGTGCCAGCAAAGCGGGACAGACTAACTATGGCTACACCTTC
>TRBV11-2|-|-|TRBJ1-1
CASSLGLRGTEAFF
TGTGCCAGCAGCTTAGGGCTGCGCGGCACTGAAGCTTTCTTT
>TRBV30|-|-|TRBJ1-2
CAWSVKRARGYTF
TGTGCCTGGAGTGTAAAGCGGGCGAGAGGCTACACCTTC
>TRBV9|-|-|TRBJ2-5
CASSAGDQETQYF
TGTGCCAGCAGCGCGGGGGACCAAGAGACCCAGTACTTC
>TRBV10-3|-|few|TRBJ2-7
CASSSRVRSMEQYF
TGTGCCTCTTCGTCGAGGGTACGGTCGATGGAGCAGTACTTC
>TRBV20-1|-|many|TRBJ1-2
CSARPKGLHLLYGYTF
TGCAGTGCTAGACCGAAGGGACTCCATCTACTCTATGGCTACACCTTC
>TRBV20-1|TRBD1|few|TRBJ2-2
CSARDRGNTGELFF
TGCAGTGCTAGGGACAGGGGGAACACCGGGGAGCTGTTTTTT
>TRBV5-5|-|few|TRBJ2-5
CASSLARGLETQYF
TGTGCCAGCAGCTTGGCAAGGGGTCTCGAGACCCAGTACTTC
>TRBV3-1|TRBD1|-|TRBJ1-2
CASSQDGQGAAGYTF
TGTGCCAGCAGCCAAGATGGACAGGGCGCGGCAGGCTACACCTTC
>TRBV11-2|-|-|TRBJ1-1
CASSSLRGLGTEAFF
TGTGCCAGCAGCTCCCTACGGGGCCTAGGGACTGAAGCTTTCTTT
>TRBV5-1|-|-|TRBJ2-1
CDSSLTGSHYNEQFF
TGCGACAGCAGCCTCACAGGGAGTCACTACAATGAGCAGTTCTTC
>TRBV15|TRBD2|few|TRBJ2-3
CATSRLGTSVGRTQYF
TGTGCCACCAGCAGACTTGGGACTAGCGTCGGGAGGACGCAGTATTTT
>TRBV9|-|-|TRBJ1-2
CASSAEVGSNYGYTF
TGTGCCAGCAGCGCAGAGGTCGGCAGCAACTATGGCTACACCTTC
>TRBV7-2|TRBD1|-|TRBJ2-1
CASSLGPTGNEQFF
TGTGCCAGCAGCTTAGGCCCGACAGGGAATGAGCAGTTCTTC
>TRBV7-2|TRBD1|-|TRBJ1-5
CASSPDRVRQPQHF
TGTGCCAGCAGCCCCGACAGGGTAAGGCAGCCCCAGCATTTT
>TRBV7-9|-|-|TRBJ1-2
CASTSAPGPRGGGYTF
TGTGCCAGCACCTCGGCTCCGGGACCTCGAGGCGGTGGCTACACCTTC
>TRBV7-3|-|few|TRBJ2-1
CASSLTYGLDSYNEQFF
TGTGCCAGCAGCTTAACGTACGGGCTCGACTCCTACAATGAGCAGTTCTTC
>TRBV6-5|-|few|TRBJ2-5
CASSYSAGSQETQYF
TGTGCCAGCAGTTACTCGGCAGGATCCCAAGAGACCCAGTACTTC
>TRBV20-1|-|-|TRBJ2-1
CSARSRGPLEAEQFF
TGCAGTGCTCGATCACGTGGTCCCCTTGAGGCTGAGCAGTTCTTC
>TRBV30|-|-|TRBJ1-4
CAWSVGDEKLFF
TGTGCCTGGAGTGTGGGGGATGAAAAACTGTTTTTT
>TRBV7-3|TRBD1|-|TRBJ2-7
CASSSLGQGNEQYF
TGTGCCAGCAGCTCGTTGGGACAGGGGAACGAGCAGTACTTC
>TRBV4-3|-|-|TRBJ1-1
CASSPSLGSRGTFF
TGCGCCAGCAGCCCTAGCTTGGGATCCCGAGGAACTTTCTTT
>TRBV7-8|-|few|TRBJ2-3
CASSRGWAWDTQYF
TGTGCCAGCAGCCGCGGGTGGGCATGGGATACGCAGTATTTT
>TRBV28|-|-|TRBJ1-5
CASSLRVSFSVDQPQHF
TGTGCCAGCAGCCTCAGGGTTTCGTTCTCGGTCGATCAGCCCCAGCATTTT
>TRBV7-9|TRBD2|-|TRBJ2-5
CARAKLAGEETQYF
TGTGCCAGAGCTAAACTAGCGGGGGAAGAGACCCAGTACTTC
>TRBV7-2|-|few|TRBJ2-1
CASSLASGTAEGYEQFF
TGTGCCAGCAGCTTAGCCTCCGGGACCGCTGAGGGGTATGAGCAGTTCTTC
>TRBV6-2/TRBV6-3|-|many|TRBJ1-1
CASSYSISGEAFF
TGTGCCAGCAGTTACTCGATTTCTGGAGAAGCTTTCTTT
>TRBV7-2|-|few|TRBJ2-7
CASSLTGLRVLNYEQYF
TGTGCCAGCAGCCTGACCGGACTTAGGGTGCTCAACTACGAGCAGTACTTC
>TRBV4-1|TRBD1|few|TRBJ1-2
CASSQLPGQGRLF
TGCGCCAGCAGCCAACTACCGGGACAGGGGAGATTATTC
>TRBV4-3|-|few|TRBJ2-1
CASSQRRVYEQFF
TGCGCCAGCAGCCAACGGCGGGTCTACGAGCAGTTCTTC
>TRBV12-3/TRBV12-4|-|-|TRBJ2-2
CARPLGLLNTGELFF
TGTGCCAGGCCTTTGGGCCTACTGAACACCGGGGAGCTGTTTTTT
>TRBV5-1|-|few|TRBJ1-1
CASSQLDGAEAFF
TGCGCCAGCAGCCAACTGGACGGCGCCGAAGCTTTCTTT
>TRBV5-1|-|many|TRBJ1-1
CASSSRGGMNTEAFF
TGCGCCAGCAGCTCCCGCGGAGGGATGAACACTGAAGCTTTCTTT
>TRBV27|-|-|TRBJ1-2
CASSSEGYYGYTF
TGTGCCAGCAGTTCTGAGGGTTATTATGGCTACACCTTC
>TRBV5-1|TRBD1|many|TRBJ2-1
CASSLTGGAYNEQFF
TGCGCCAGCAGCCTGACAGGGGGCGCTTACAATGAGCAGTTCTTC
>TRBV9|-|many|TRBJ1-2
CASSVDGGPLGYTF
TGTGCCAGCAGCGTTGACGGGGGCCCCTTAGGCTACACCTTC
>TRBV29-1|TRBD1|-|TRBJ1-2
CSVKGAGGIEDTF
TGCAGCGTTAAGGGGGCGGGTGGCATCGAGGACACCTTC
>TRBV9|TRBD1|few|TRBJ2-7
CASSVDGTGPYEQYF
TGTGCCAGCAGCGTGGACGGGACAGGGCCCTACGAGCAGTACTTC